The 18 T cell receptor beta chains in this list originate from one sample, sequenced in a study of T cells after yellow fever vaccination. From the 5' RACE reads, TCRdb called clonotypes with MiXCR, one entry per CDR3 protein. The sample carries 250,000 to 350,000 distinct CDR3 sequences, roughly 7% recorded once. The input for sequencing was PBMCs, taken about 49 days after the first yellow fever vaccination. These TCRs come from a man younger than 30 who received the YFV17D yellow fever vaccine.

The chain combines TRBV5-1 with TRBJ2-7; D tentatively fits TRBD1 or TRBD2 (6 bases each). The CDR3 sequence is 15 residues long. The V gene lost 4 bases and the J gene lost 2 bases, with 16 bases spanning the gap. Germline V gene lookup returns CDR1 SGHRS and CDR2 YFSETQ. The CDR3 sequence: CASSLLEGGPYEQYF. CDR3 sequence (DNA): TGCGCCAGCAGCCTTTTAGAGGGGGGCCCCTACGAGCAGTACTTC.

This chain uses TRBV20-1 with TRBJ2-7, with D tentatively TRBD1 (5 bases). The CDR3 is 14 amino acids. Trimming left V 0 bases short and J 2 bases short, with 11 bases between. Germline CDR1 is DFQATT and CDR2 is SNEGSKA (reference sequence). CDR3 in DNA: TGCAGTGCTAGAGACAGACAGAGGACCTACGAGCAGTACGTC. Its translation: CSARDRQRTYEQYV.

This clonotype has just a few counts. The chain carries TRBV11-2 and TRBJ2-3, with 7 bases fitting TRBD1. V was clipped by 5 bases and J by 1 base; unmatched bases: 9. There are 16 residues in the CDR3. Germline V gene data show CDR1 as SGHAT and CDR2 as FQNNGV. The CDR3 here is CASSPNRGRGTDTQYF. The CDR3 DNA reads as TGTGCCAGCAGCCCGAACAGGGGTCGGGGCACAGATACGCAGTATTTT.

The V call is TRBV19, the J call TRBJ2-5, with 8 bases identical to TRBD1. Germline V CDR1 and CDR2: LNHDA, SQIVND (reference sequence). The CDR3 has 13 amino acids. Trimming took 8 bases from V and 5 from J; bases not matched to a gene: 7. The CDR3 reads CASHGQGRETQYF. In nucleotides, the CDR3 is TGTGCCAGTCACGGACAGGGCCGCGAGACCCAGTACTTC.

The chain is built from TRBV7-9 and TRBJ2-2, with unresolved D. The germline V and J ends were trimmed by 3 bases and 1 base, with 3 bases remaining between them. This CDR3 contains 13 residues. The germline gives CDR1 SEHNR, CDR2 FQNEAQ (reference sequence). The CDR3 DNA reads TGTGCCAGCAGCTTTAAGAACACCGGGGAGCTGTTTTTT. It specifies CASSFKNTGELFF.

This clonotype was seen a handful of times. This chain links TRBV5-1 with TRBJ2-7, with D maybe TRBD1 (5 bases). This CDR3 region has 14 residues. From germline, CDR1 is SGHRS and CDR2 YFSETQ. Trimming stripped 3 bases from V and 2 bases from J, with 12 bases between. The CDR3 coding sequence is TGCGCCAGCAGCTCGACAGTGGGGACCTACGAGCAGTACTTC. Its protein product is CASSSTVGTYEQYF.

The chain is built from TRBV12-3 or TRBV12-4 and TRBJ1-2; TRBD1 matches 7 bases. The CDR3 length is 15 residues. The V gene end was trimmed by 6 bases and the J gene end by 2 bases; junction bases not matched to a gene: 9. DNA of the CDR3: TGTGCCAGCAGACCCCGACAGGGAGCCAACTATGGCTACACCTTC. Its translation: CASRPRQGANYGYTF.

This clonotype occurred many times. The rearrangement joins TRBV7-2 to TRBJ2-5, with 14 bases identical to TRBD2. The CDR3 is 16 residues long. Germline assignment: CDR1 SGHTA and CDR2 FQGNSA. Unmatched junction bases numbered 6, after V lost 5 bases and J lost 4 bases. CDR3 region: CASSLTSGGVRETQYF. In DNA, the CDR3 is TGTGCCAGCAGCCTGACTAGCGGGGGGGTCCGAGAGACCCAGTACTTC.

V and J are TRBV18 and TRBJ2-7; D not certain. Germline CDR1 reads KGHSH; CDR2 reads LQKENI. Trimming took off 3 bases at V and 4 bases at J, with 13 bases between the two ends. The CDR3 length is 14 residues. The CDR3 spells CASSPVERSYEQYV. CDR3 DNA: TGTGCCAGCTCACCGGTTGAAAGGAGTTACGAGCAGTACGTC.

This chain connects TRBV5-1 to TRBJ1-6; D perhaps matches TRBD1 (6 bases). Trimming took off 6 bases at V and 8 bases at J, with 18 bases between the two ends. Germline-derived CDR1 and CDR2 are SGHRS and YFSETQ. This CDR3 is 15 amino acids long. In nucleotides, the CDR3 is TGCGCCAGCACCCCCGCCGGGGGGCTAGATTCACCCCTCCACTTT. Its translation: CASTPAGGLDSPLHF.

The chain employs TRBV19 and TRBJ1-1, with D perhaps TRBD1 (6 bases). Germline V gene sequence: CDR1 LNHDA, CDR2 SQIVND (reference sequence). The CDR3 runs 15 residues. V was cut by 8 bases and J by 3 bases, with 19 bases left in between. Here the CDR3 DNA reads TGTGCCAGTGTCAGGGGTGGCGGAGGATACACTGAAGCTTTCTTT. It codes for CASVRGGGGYTEAFF. Together with reference TRBV19 and TRBJ1-1, the CDR3 gives the full variable domain: DGGITQSPKYLFRKEGQNVTLSCEQNLNHDAMYWYRQDPGQGLRLIYYSQIVNDFQKGDIAEGYSVSREKKESFPLTVTSAQKNPTAFYLCASVRGGGGYTEAFFGQGTRLTVV.

This clonotype has only a few counts. This chain links TRBV5-1 with TRBJ1-1, with 8 positions matching TRBD1. Germline values: CDR1 SGHRS, CDR2 YFSETQ. Unmatched junction bases numbered 12, after V lost 4 bases and J lost 1 base. The CDR3 is 17 amino acids. CDR3 sequence (DNA): TGCGCCAGCAGCCTGACAGGGGCTCCAACACAGAACACTGAAGCTTTCTTT. Its protein product is CASSLTGAPTQNTEAFF.

This clonotype was seen more than once but under ten times. This chain connects TRBV6-5 to TRBJ1-3, with 7 bases fitting TRBD1. CDR1 is MNHEY, CDR2 SVGAGI, per germline. The CDR3 contains 13 residues. V shed 6 bases and J 4 bases; nucleotides not matched to a gene: 3. The CDR3 here is CASRTGAGNTIYF. The CDR3 nucleotides read TGTGCCAGCAGAACAGGGGCGGGAAACACCATATATTTT.

Notes on this clonotype: A read error may be the cause here, since a much bigger clone is one base away. The chain is built from TRBV9 and TRBJ2-1; D could derive from TRBD1 or TRBD2 (6 bases each). Trimming removed 0 bases from V and 6 bases from J, with 13 bases in between. Germline assignment: CDR1 SGDLS and CDR2 YYNGEE. The length of the CDR3 is 15 residues. CDR3 region: CASSVGGGIVNEQFF. CDR3 coding DNA: TGTGCCAGCAGCGTAGGAGGGGGGATAGTCAATGAGCAGTTCTTC.

This clonotype has ten or more counts. The chain links TRBV18 to TRBJ1-1; D is ambiguous. The CDR3 loop spans 13 amino acids. Trimming removed 5 bases from V and 0 bases from J, with 7 bases in between. The germline V gene encodes CDR1 KGHSH and CDR2 LQKENI. The CDR3 reads CASSSDMNTEAFF. In DNA form, the CDR3 reads TGTGCCAGCTCATCAGACATGAACACTGAAGCTTTCTTT.

The V gene is TRBV12-3 or TRBV12-4, the J gene TRBJ2-3, with D maybe TRBD1 (6 bases). Trimming cost V 6 bases and J 1 base, with 14 bases left between them. The CDR3 sequence is 15 residues long. The DNA for the CDR3 is TGTGCCAGCAGGTGGGACACCCAGGGCACAGATACGCAGTATTTT. Protein: CASRWDTQGTDTQYF.

This clonotype was counted a few times. A read error may account for a junction end that differs from germline. The rearrangement links TRBV27 to TRBJ2-1; TRBD2 agrees at 10 bases. Germline V gives CDR1 MNHEY, CDR2 SMNVEV (reference sequence). The CDR3 length is 15 residues. The CDR3 region has the DNA TGCACCAGCAGTCCAAGGACTAGCGGCGACAATGAGCAGTTCTTC. Its translation: CTSSPRTSGDNEQFF.

This clonotype was counted at least ten times. The rearrangement links TRBV11-2 to TRBJ2-7; TRBD1 is a possible D gene (6 bases). V was trimmed by 4 bases and J by 6 bases, leaving 13 bases between them. The CDR3 length is 13 residues. CDR1 is SGHAT and CDR2 is FQNNGV in the germline V gene. The CDR3 spells CASSSQGPAEQYF. The CDR3 coding sequence is TGTGCCAGCAGCTCACAGGGACCGGCCGAGCAGTACTTC. Complete variable domain (other parts from reference TRBV11-2 and TRBJ2-7): EAGVAQSPRYKIIEKRQSVAFWCNPISGHATLYWYQQILGQGPKLLIQFQNNGVVDDSQLPKDRFSAERLKGVDSTLKIQPAKLEDSAVYLCASSSQGPAEQYFGPGTRLTVT.